The rows below give T cell receptor beta chains drawn from one sample of a study of cytomegalovirus exposure and HLA in healthy donors. Measured with immunoSEQ multiplex PCR; TCRdb has only the in-frame clones, and not every one. The sample includes roughly 100,000 clones, 73% seen only once; the top ten take under 4.5%. The sequenced sample consisted of PBMCs. The origin of the receptors is a man aged 35-49 years in good health and CMV-seronegative. Both conserved end residues are part of each CDR3. Each record gives: J gene, clone size, D gene, V gene, CDR3 DNA, CDR3 protein. D genes are given only for firm matches. Part of the rows lack a size; the others show once, few, many or a class for expanded clones.

>TRBJ2-1|NA|TRBD2|TRBV7-7
TGTGCCAGCAGCCTTGGTTCCAGCGGGGCTGGTGAGCAGTTCTTC
CASSLGSSGAGEQFF
>TRBJ2-5|NA|TRBD2|TRBV7-8
TGTGCCAGCAGCTTAAGACTAGCGGGGGGCGTAGAGACCCAGTACTTC
CASSLRLAGGVETQYF
>TRBJ1-5|few|NA|TRBV5-1
TGCGCCAGCAGCTTAGGACAGCCCAATCAGCCCCAGCATTTT
CASSLGQPNQPQHF
>TRBJ2-7|NA|TRBD2|TRBV10-3
TGTGCCATCAGTCCTGGTCGGGCTAGCGGACACTACGAGCAGTACTTC
CAISPGRASGHYEQYF
>TRBJ2-1|NA|TRBD2|TRBV28
TGTGCCAGCAGTATACTCCTAGCGGGGGTCAGGAATGAGCAGTTCTTC
CASSILLAGVRNEQFF
>TRBJ2-3|NA|NA|TRBV7-6
TGTGCCAGCAGCTCAGGCGGGGTGTCGGCAGATACGCAGTATTTT
CASSSGGVSADTQYF
>TRBJ1-2|NA|NA|TRBV27
TGTGCCAGCAGTTTTCGTAGAGGGCTAGGAGGCTACACCTTC
CASSFRRGLGGYTF
>TRBJ2-5|NA|NA|TRBV7-9
TGTGCCAGCAGCCCCGAGATGGAGAAACAAGAGACCCAGTACTTC
CASSPEMEKQETQYF
>TRBJ2-7|NA|TRBD2|TRBV7-2
TGTGCCAGCAGCCCCACTAGCGGGGTGACCTACGAGCAGTACTTC
CASSPTSGVTYEQYF
>TRBJ2-3|NA|TRBD2|TRBV7-2
TGTGCCAGCAGCTTAGTTGCAGCGGGAACAGATACGCAGTATTTT
CASSLVAAGTDTQYF
>TRBJ2-3|NA|NA|TRBV4-2
TGTGCCAGCAGCCAAGAGTCCATTCCCCGGAGCTGGGATACGCAGTATTTT
CASSQESIPRSWDTQYF
>TRBJ2-7|NA|NA|TRBV25-1
TGTGCCAGCAGTGAAGCGGAGGGGCCGGGCGAGCAGTACTTC
CASSEAEGPGEQYF
>TRBJ1-4|NA|TRBD1|TRBV9
TGTGCCAGCAGCGAGACAGGGTGGGATGAAAAACTGTTTTTT
CASSETGWDEKLFF
>TRBJ2-3|NA|NA|TRBV7-6
TGTGCCAGCAGCCCAACTGCCAGGGGAACAGATACGCAGTATTTT
CASSPTARGTDTQYF
>TRBJ2-3|NA|NA|TRBV2
TGTGCCAGCACCCCCGGGGTTGGCGGGGGACAAACAGATACGCAGTATTTT
CASTPGVGGGQTDTQYF
>TRBJ2-4|NA|TRBD1|TRBV2
TGTGCCAGTCGGACAGGGTCGGACATTCAGTACTTC
CASRTGSDIQYF
>TRBJ2-7|NA|TRBD1|TRBV30
TGTGCCTGGAACAGGGGACAGGGGTTCCGATACGAGCAGTACTTC
CAWNRGQGFRYEQYF